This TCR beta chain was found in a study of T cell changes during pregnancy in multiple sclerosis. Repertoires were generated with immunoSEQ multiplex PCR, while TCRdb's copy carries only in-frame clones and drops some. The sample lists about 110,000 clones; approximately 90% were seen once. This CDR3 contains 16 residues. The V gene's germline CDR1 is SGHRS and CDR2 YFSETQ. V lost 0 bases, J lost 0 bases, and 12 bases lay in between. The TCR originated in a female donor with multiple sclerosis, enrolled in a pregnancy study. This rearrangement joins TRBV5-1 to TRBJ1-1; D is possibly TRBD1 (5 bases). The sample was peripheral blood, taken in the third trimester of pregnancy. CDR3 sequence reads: CASSLGRGGMNTEAFF. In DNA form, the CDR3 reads TGCGCCAGCAGCTTGGGGCGGGGGGGAATGAACACTGAAGCTTTCTTT.